This TCR beta chain was identified in a study of shared clonotypes between healthy human individuals (dated by TCRdb to the early 2020s). Regarding the study in general: Three men and two women, aged 18 to 49 years, made up the cohort. The study deeply sequenced blood TCR repertoires of five healthy adults to estimate repertoire size and the extent of clonotype sharing between individuals. For each donor, CD4 naive and CD4 memory were each run on three plates, CD8 naive on two plates, and CD8 memory on one plate. Libraries were prepared and TCR repertoires were sequenced by different laboratories using diverse techniques, in order to increase sequencing depth and limit assay-specific biases. Between about 0.8 and 8.9 billion PBMCs per donor were obtained by leukapheresis. Points the paper makes about the study in general: Naive subsets generally had larger estimated clonotype richness than memory subsets. Clonotypes shared by all four sorted-subset donors showed higher generation probabilities than non-shared clonotypes. Because the study included only a small number of donors, the genetic and exposure-history diversity represented was limited. Even with the large sequencing depth, rarefaction of the sorted-subset datasets indicated that sequencing was incomplete. Pairwise subsampling led to the expectation that sequencing depth would affect the degree of clonotype sharing among donors. When several donors were compared, the shared fraction of clonotypes was 5% to 6.5% for naive CD4, around 3.6% for naive CD8, about 2.5% for memory CD4, and about 0.36% for memory CD8. Sampling was restricted to blood, and TCR repertoires in tissues likely differ from the TCR repertoires found in blood.

TCR CDR3 regions were amplified from genomic DNA by multiplex PCR using the deep immunoSEQ assay. Extracted genomic DNA from each cell subset was distributed evenly across all wells of several immunoSEQ 96-well plates, and each plate was treated as a replicate. Each replicate PCR for sorted subsets received roughly 0.2 ug genomic DNA, equal to about 30,000 T cell genomes. The purified libraries were quantified using a Qubit 3.0 fluorometer, sized with a Bioanalyzer 2100, and then quantified again using the KAPA Library Quantification kit. A separate single-read 150-cycle Illumina NextSeq 550 flow cell was used to sequence each immunoSEQ 96-well plate. The paper's processing steps were these. Because the immunoSEQ output included only junctional sequences and no quality scores, the filtering could not be the same as the filtering used for full-length reads. Sequences were annotated with PyIR, a Python wrapper for IgBLAST v1.9, and V/J genes and CDR3 were assigned using IMGT germline references. Reads were removed for weak V/J assignments (E-value above 1e-6), missing CDR3, stop codons, out-of-frame junctions, or ambiguous translated residues. A V3J clonotype was defined by an identical inferred V gene, J gene, and CDR3 amino acid sequence. Percentage overlap between repertoires was computed as shared unique clonotypes divided by the size of the smaller repertoire. Three approaches were used to assess repertoire richness: RTK rarefaction, the Chao1 estimator, and Recon v2.1 estimates of unobserved clonotypes. Generation probabilities for all TCRbeta clonotypes obtained by the gDNA method from a few donors were computed using OLGA. This is the immuneACCESS table as TCRdb keeps it, with only in-frame sequences that have V and J called. A part of the clones is gone; compared with another copy, unresolved V genes explain less than half, and the rest is unexplained. V, J and clone size reflect that table, while D and trimming were determined from the DNA. Present in this sample are 1.4 million or so clones, about 98.5% of which were seen just once. Jointly, the top ten make up around 0.33% of the sample.

The donors were healthy, HIV-negative adults who had no recently reported acute infections or vaccinations. Only Caucasian adults living in Nashville, Tennessee, USA were represented among the donors. Magnetic negative selection was used to enrich CD4+ T cells, after which naive cells were positively selected on CD45RA and the negative fraction became the memory subset. Blood was obtained by leukapheresis, after which PBMCs were separated by Ficoll-Histopaque density gradient centrifugation and cryopreserved in liquid nitrogen vapor phase. Analytical flow cytometry was used to check the purity and quantity of every magnetically sorted T cell population. Genomic DNA was isolated from every sorted fraction and measured by UV absorbance on a Nanodrop 2000c. Its CDR3 holds 16 amino acids, cysteine through phenylalanine. Only CDR3 DNA is held: 48 bases, read in frame from base 1. V is trimmed back by 3 bases and J by 1 base, and the junction contains 5 bases that no gene match accounts for. From a lookup of the germline V gene (reference sequence), CDR1 and CDR2 are MNHEY and SMNVEV.

As for this clone: Its specific antigen is unknown. The record has no base qualities; no much larger clone is one base away.

Input material: naive CD4+ T cells sorted from blood. Explained via the paper, the cell subset or site label denotes: CD45RA+ positively selected. This TCR was sampled from a man aged 25 to 45 in good health. The rearranged chain carries TRBV27 and TRBJ2-3, with 9 middle bases fitting TRBD1. The DNA sequence reads TGTGCCAGCAGTTTCCGGACAGGGGTGGGCACAGATACGCAGTATTTT. Its product reads: CASSFRTGVGTDTQYF.